The source of this T cell receptor (delta chain) is a study of delta chain sequences of gamma delta T cells (dated by TCRdb to about 2017). As concerns this clone: Its antigen has not been determined. A read error likely explains this, since a far larger clone differs by one base.

The library came from 5' RACE. The instrument was an Illumina MiSeq. TCRdb processed the public reads again with the CATT caller, after which rows with matching DNA were combined. The table for this sample lists hundreds of delta-chain clones; about 17% of them were counted only once. Together, the top ten hold 50% of the sample. The sequenced sample was either unsorted cells or a sorted T cell fraction (not recorded which). The sequence was collected from a human donor in good health.

The DNA is TGTGCCTTTAATTCACTCCTCACCTTCTTAAAAAAGAGATGGGACCCGGATAAACTCATCTTT. It encodes CAFNSLLTFLKKRWDPDKLIF. Recombination linked TRDV3 to TRDJ1; a weak D assignment points to TRDD2 (5 bases agree). The J gene, left out of TCRdb, was set here by checking the DNA against germline. The junction carries 38 bases between V and J, which are trimmed by 1 base and 5 bases respectively. For CDR1 and CDR2, the germline V gene (reference sequence) lists TVYSNPD and GDNSRS. The CDR3 contains 21 residues, cysteine and phenylalanine counted. Just CDR3 DNA is preserved here, 63 bases in frame from base 1.